This TCR beta chain originates from a study of post-analysis software for immune sequencing data. Turning to the study itself: Included among the disease courses, which were recorded for the cohort, were relapsing-remitting, secondary progressive and progressive-relapsing multiple sclerosis. Whole-study findings and limits: Versus controls, multiple sclerosis patients showed significantly lower diversity (normalized Chao1). Roughly 5 TRBV segments (TRBV5-6, TRBV5-1 and TRBV20-1 among them) occurred more frequently in patients than in controls. By F measure, strong co-clustering occurred among samples prepared in the same batch.

Turning to this clonotype: Its antigen is not known.

Germline V gene sequence: CDR1 LGHNA, CDR2 YSLEER. The trim removed 1 base at V and 1 base at J, leaving 7 bases unmatched. The length of the CDR3 is 16 residues. Unique-molecular-identifier-tagged TCR beta cDNA libraries were used. There were 1 to 10 million T cells, and approximately 500,000 cDNA molecules came from them. One entry per CDR3 protein results from TCRdb running MiXCR on the PCR reads. The table lists about 400,000 distinct CDR3 sequences, around 37% of them singletons. The TCR sequence derives from a girl between 10 and 17 years old with multiple sclerosis. V usage is TRBV4-3 and J usage is TRBJ2-7, with 7 bases that match TRBD2. What was sequenced was blood. In nucleotides, the CDR3 is TGCGCCAGCAGCCAAGGTTTTTACGGGGGGTCCTACGAGCAGTACTTC. The encoded protein is CASSQGFYGGSYEQYF.